This TCR beta chain was retrieved from a study of monozygotic twins with cystic fibrosis. Study summary: Libraries were built from approximately 3 micrograms of fragmented DNA using roughly 14 PCR cycles.

Germline V gene sequence: CDR1 SGDLS, CDR2 YYNGEE. This CDR3 spans 13 amino acids. Trimming pared 0 bases from V and 8 bases from J, leaving 8 bases between. The protocol was immunoSEQ multiplex PCR, while the TCRdb copy is restricted to in-frame clones and leaves out a portion. The repertoire consists of around 23,000 clones, with under 95% occurring once and the leading ten covering 0.29%. This clone was observed a few times. As yet, its antigen is unknown. Study-wide points: Nucleotide-identical clonotype sharing was significantly higher within monozygotic CF twin pairs than between unrelated CF individuals. Median Simpson clonality of about 0.01 suggested naive T cells predominated.

The origin of this receptor is a girl aged 2-9 years with cystic fibrosis. The sequenced sample consisted of blood. The V and J genes are TRBV9 and TRBJ1-4; D gene ambiguous. The CDR3 is CASSVGAEEKLFF. CDR3 bases: TGTGCCAGCAGCGTAGGGGCTGAGGAAAAACTGTTTTTT.